This TCR beta chain was captured by sequencing in a study of regulatory T cells in long-lasting Graves disease. Study-wide context: Antithyroid drugs had been taken by newly diagnosed Graves' patients for under 3 months.

Losses at the gene ends were 4 bases for V and 4 bases for J; bases not matched to a gene: 6. CDR1 is KGHDR and CDR2 is SFDVKD in the germline V gene. The CDR3 spans 16 residues. Indicated time point: newly diagnosed GD, antithyroid drugs for less than 3 months. Making the TCR library involved RNA that had been extracted from PBMCs. Peripheral blood, at approximately 9 milliliters, went into EDTA tubes. CDR3-region Arm-PCR and iRepertoire HTBI primers produced the TCR beta libraries. TCRdb called the multiplex PCR reads again in MiXCR, with one record for every CDR3 protein. Of about half a million distinct CDR3 sequences listed, 12% were seen once; the top ten hold approximately 9.6%. This clonotype was observed at least ten times. The data were also submitted as part of a second study, on T cells in Graves' hyperthyroidism and ophthalmopathy. Per that study: Graves' hyperthyroidism is called stable when ophthalmopathy does not progress within 18 months. Ophthalmopathy prediction by the model preceded onset by a median approximately 6.9 months.

The source was peripheral blood mononuclear cells (PBMCs), collected at new diagnosis, from a patient treated with antithyroid drugs. V is TRBV24-1 and J is TRBJ2-6, with 7 bases that match TRBD1. The receptor comes from a woman aged 30 to 39 with Graves disease. The CDR3 bases are TGTGCCACCAGTGACCCCACAGGGGCGGGGGCCAACGTCCTGACTTTC. It yields the protein CATSDPTGAGANVLTF.